The rows below give T cell receptor beta chains drawn from one sample of a study of blood T cell repertoires in COVID-19. Repertoires were generated with immunoSEQ multiplex PCR, while TCRdb's copy carries only in-frame clones and drops some. The data contain about 360,000 clones, roughly 90% of them singletons. The material sequenced was PBMCs or T cells enriched from blood (not recorded which). The receptors stem from a woman aged 40 to 55 with acute COVID-19. Both conserved end residues are part of each CDR3. Each record gives: V gene, J gene, D gene, CDR3 protein, CDR3 DNA. A D gene is named only where the DNA matches it firmly.

v_call: TRBV7-2; j_call: TRBJ1-1; d_call: TRBD1; cdr3_aa: CASSFRQGAEAFF; cdr3_nt: TGTGCCAGCAGCTTTAGACAGGGGGCTGAAGCTTTCTTT
v_call: TRBV5-4; j_call: TRBJ1-4; d_call: -; cdr3_aa: CASSWEGGTNEKLFF; cdr3_nt: TGTGCCAGCAGCTGGGAGGGGGGAACTAATGAAAAACTGTTTTTT
v_call: TRBV6-1; j_call: TRBJ2-5; d_call: -; cdr3_aa: CASSELGGGSQETQYF; cdr3_nt: TGTGCCAGCAGTGAACTAGGAGGGGGCTCCCAAGAGACCCAGTACTTC
v_call: TRBV9; j_call: TRBJ1-4; d_call: TRBD1; cdr3_aa: CASSVGTGVEEKLFF; cdr3_nt: TGTGCCAGCAGCGTAGGAACAGGGGTGGAGGAAAAACTGTTTTTT
v_call: TRBV28; j_call: TRBJ1-2; d_call: -; cdr3_aa: CASSFNKYGYTF; cdr3_nt: TGTGCCAGCAGTTTTAACAAGTATGGCTACACCTTC
v_call: TRBV6-1; j_call: TRBJ1-2; d_call: -; cdr3_aa: CASSESGNYGYTF; cdr3_nt: TGTGCCAGCAGTGAAAGCGGTAACTATGGCTACACCTTC
v_call: TRBV5-6; j_call: TRBJ2-7; d_call: -; cdr3_aa: CASSLDGGSTYEQYF; cdr3_nt: TGTGCCAGCAGCTTGGATGGAGGGAGTACCTACGAGCAGTACTTC
v_call: TRBV10-3; j_call: TRBJ1-5; d_call: TRBD1; cdr3_aa: CAISPTGGDQPQHF; cdr3_nt: TGTGCCATCAGCCCGACAGGGGGTGACCAGCCCCAGCATTTT
v_call: TRBV23-1; j_call: TRBJ2-5; d_call: TRBD2; cdr3_aa: CASSQNAPGGGETQYF; cdr3_nt: TGCGCCAGCAGTCAAAACGCTCCGGGGGGAGGAGAGACCCAGTACTTC
v_call: TRBV7-8; j_call: TRBJ2-1; d_call: -; cdr3_aa: CASSPSWTVYNEQFF; cdr3_nt: TGTGCCAGCAGCCCCTCGTGGACAGTATACAATGAGCAGTTCTTC
v_call: TRBV3-1/TRBV3-2; j_call: TRBJ1-1; d_call: TRBD1; cdr3_aa: CASSLGQGREAFF; cdr3_nt: TGTGCCAGCAGCCTCGGACAGGGAAGAGAAGCTTTCTTT
v_call: TRBV12-3/TRBV12-4; j_call: TRBJ1-1; d_call: -; cdr3_aa: CASSPSPGAFF; cdr3_nt: TGTGCCAGCAGCCCAAGCCCAGGGGCTTTCTTT
v_call: TRBV5-4; j_call: TRBJ2-5; d_call: -; cdr3_aa: CASSSFKGSETQYF; cdr3_nt: TGTGCCAGCAGCTCCTTCAAGGGGTCAGAGACCCAGTACTTC
v_call: TRBV2; j_call: TRBJ1-6; d_call: -; cdr3_aa: CASSNQGMNSPLHF; cdr3_nt: TGTGCCAGCAGTAATCAGGGGATGAATTCACCCCTCCACTTT